This T cell receptor beta chain originates from a study of shared clonotypes between healthy human individuals. Germline V gene data show CDR1 as MDHEN and CDR2 as SYDVKM. J lost 2 bases, V lost 5 bases, and 6 bases had no gene match. This CDR3 is 15 amino acids long. Here immunoSEQ multiplex PCR was the method, and the copy in TCRdb shows in-frame clones only, minus some. The top ten clones hold around 0.61% of a sample with 950,000 to 1,100,000 clones, roughly 74% of them seen once. Sequenced sample: memory CD4+ T cells from PBMCs. Subset noted: CD45RA-negative fraction. The source is a man between 18 and 29 years old in good health. Some clones in this sample may be carry-over from other donors' samples. V gene TRBV28 combines with J gene TRBJ2-3; 8 bases line up with TRBD2. The CDR3 sequence: CASSHAGGVTDTQYF. CDR3 sequence (DNA): TGTGCCAGCAGTCACGCGGGAGGAGTCACAGATACGCAGTATTTT. Variable domain in full (rest from reference TRBV28 and TRBJ2-3): DVKVTQSSRYLVKRTGEKVFLECVQDMDHENMFWYRQDPGLGLRLIYFSYDVKMKEKGDIPEGYSVSREKKERFSLILESASTNQTSMYLCASSHAGGVTDTQYFGPGTRLTVL.